This T cell receptor (beta chain) was captured by sequencing in a study of beta chain features in type 1 diabetes. This clone was found many times. The CDR3 length is 14 residues. The V gene's germline CDR1 is SGHNT and CDR2 YYREEE (reference sequence). With 1 base removed from V and 4 bases from J, the gap between germline ends came to 10 bases. The investigators reverse transcribed all of the isolated RNA, so they sequenced expressed TCRB transcripts. Naive, central memory and regulatory T cell samples yielded about 3.57 million reads on average. The repertoire was sequenced with immunoSEQ multiplex PCR; TCRdb's copy has only in-frame clones and lacks some. This table has roughly 150,000 clones, 8.1% appearing once.

Sequences were obtained from central memory CD4+ T cells from blood. This chain connects TRBV5-4 to TRBJ2-3, with D possibly TRBD1 on 5 matching bases. The TCR was taken from a man aged 18 to 29 in good health. The CDR3 DNA sequence: TGTGCCAGCAGCTTGATCCAGGGCTCAGATACGCAGTATTTT. Residues: CASSLIQGSDTQYF.